The 11 T cell receptor beta chains below were found in one sample sequenced in a study of T cell clonality in common variable immunodeficiency. Some clones are missing from TCRdb's copy, which holds only in-frame ones; the method was immunoSEQ multiplex PCR. The sample has under 30,000 clones, none seen only once. The sequenced sample consisted of peripheral blood mononuclear cells. The receptor source for this set is a person between 18 and 75 years old in good health.

This clone was counted only a few times. Read data end 3 residues before the CDR3 end; the end is taken from the germline J gene. The rearrangement joins TRBV7-3 to TRBJ2-1, with 9 bases fitting TRBD1. Losses at the gene ends were 5 bases for V and 6 bases for J; bases not matched to a gene: 14. CDR1 and CDR2 (germline): SGHTA, FQGTGA. CDR3 length: 17 amino acids. The sequenced part of the CDR3 DNA is TGTGCCAGCAGCCCGGGGGCGGGACAGGGCCCCTCCAATGAG. It encodes CASSPGAGQGPSNE. In full, the CDR3 is CASSPGAGQGPSNEQFF.

A few counts support this clone. The read ends 3 residues before the CDR3 terminus; that terminus is restored from the germline J gene. The chain carries TRBV11-2 and TRBJ2-3; possible D gene TRBD1, 6 bases. Trimming pared 6 bases from V and 7 bases from J, leaving 20 bases between. The CDR3 length is 15 residues. Germline V lookup: CDR1 SGHAT, CDR2 FQNNGV. The covered CDR3 bases are TGTGCCAGCAGATCATACAGGGAGAGTTCTTATACG. Translation: CASRSYRESSYT. The whole CDR3 protein reads CASRSYRESSYTQYF.

This clone was counted at least ten times. The sequence runs out 3 residues before the end of the CDR3; the remainder is reconstructed from the germline J gene. This chain links TRBV15 with TRBJ1-2; the match to TRBD1 covers 8 bases. CDR1 LNHNV and CDR2 YYDKDF come from the germline V gene (reference sequence). This CDR3 is 13 amino acids long. V was clipped by 4 bases and J by 7 bases; unmatched bases: 5. The CDR3 bases that were read are TGTGCCACCAGCACGGACAGGGCTGGTGGC. Encoded protein: CATSTDRAGG. In full, the CDR3 reads CATSTDRAGGYTF.

This clone came up a few times. The read terminates 3 residues before the CDR3 end, so the remaining end is supplied by the germline J gene. The chain employs TRBV7-2 and TRBJ1-2; 7 bases are a match to TRBD1. The CDR3 covers 15 residues. Germline CDR1 and CDR2: SGHTA and FQGNSA. CDR3 sequence: CASSLGQFLVYDYTF. CDR3 DNA (partial): TGTGCCAGCAGCTTGGGACAGTTCTTGGTATACGAC.

This clone has just a few counts. The CDR3 end falls 3 residues outside the read, so it is completed with the germline J gene. J is TRBJ1-2 and V is TRBV7-6; TRBD1 matches at 7 bases. CDR1 and CDR2 from the germline V gene are SGHVS and FNYEAQ. The CDR3 runs 14 residues. This CDR3 is CASSYRGQLNDYTF. CDR3 bases read: TGTGCCAGCAGCTATAGGGGACAGTTAAACGAC.

This clone was seen only a few times. Coverage ceases 3 residues before the CDR3 finishes, and the germline J gene fills in the end. The chain combines TRBV5-1 with TRBJ2-3; 8 nucleotides line up with TRBD2. The J segment lost 4 bases and the V segment lost 1 base, leaving 8 bases of the junction unmatched. This CDR3 region has 16 residues. CDR1 and CDR2 (germline): SGHRS, YFSETQ. CDR3 loop: CASSLSFRRGADTQYF. The covered CDR3 bases are TGCGCCAGCAGCTTGTCATTCAGGCGGGGGGCAGATACG.

This clone was detected a few times. The read ends 3 residues shy of where the CDR3 ends; the end is completed using the germline J gene. The V and J genes are TRBV7-2 and TRBJ2-3; TRBD1 matches at 10 bases. Germline V gene data show CDR1 as SGHTA and CDR2 as FQGNSA. V was pared by 5 bases and J by 3 bases, with 5 bases of the junction left unmatched. This CDR3 spans 15 amino acids. CDR3 bases read: TGTGCCAGCAGCCTGTCGGGACAGGGGACAGATACG. Protein product: CASSLSGQGTDT. The entire CDR3 protein reads CASSLSGQGTDTQYF. The full variable domain, its missing parts supplied by reference TRBV7-2 and TRBJ2-3, is GAGVSQSPSNKVTEKGKDVELRCDPISGHTALYWYRQSLGQGLEFLIYFQGNSAPDKSGLPSDRFSAERTGGSVSTLTIQRTQQEDSAVYLCASSLSGQGTDTQYFGPGTRLTVL.

There are many counts of this clone. From the germline J gene comes the end of the CDR3, since the read stops 3 residues before it. The V gene is TRBV5-1, the J gene TRBJ2-2, with TRBD1 as a possible D gene (5 bases). The V end lost 1 base, the J end lost 7 bases, and 14 bases lay between the germline ends. This CDR3 comprises 15 residues. CDR1 is SGHRS and CDR2 is YFSETQ in the germline V gene. CDR3 protein: CASSLLPGLVGELFF. CDR3 DNA, as far as it was read: TGCGCCAGCAGCTTGTTACCAGGGTTGGTCGGGGAG.

On this clone: Germline is not matched at one junction end, which may reflect a read error. The missing CDR3 end, 3 residues past where the read stops, is filled in from the germline J gene. This sequence joins TRBV18 and TRBJ2-7, with 7 bases aligning to TRBD1. The CDR3 runs 15 residues. CDR1 KGHSH and CDR2 LQKENI come from the germline V gene. CDR3 DNA, as far as it was read: TGTGCCAACTCACCGTCGACAGGGCCTACCTACGAG. As protein: CANSPSTGPTYE. The complete CDR3 reads CANSPSTGPTYEQYF.

The table lists this clone with many counts. The read stops 3 residues short of the end of the CDR3; the missing end is completed from the germline J gene. The rearrangement joins TRBV30 to TRBJ2-2; 14 bases match TRBD2. Germline CDR1 is GTSNPN and CDR2 is SVGIG (reference sequence). The CDR3 contains 16 residues. The ends lost 5 bases at V and 8 bases at J; junction bases unmatched: 10. CDR3 sequence: CAWGPGLAGAAGELFF. The covered CDR3 bases are TGTGCCTGGGGACCGGGACTAGCGGGGGCCGCGGGGGAG.

This clone has at least ten counts. The read comes to an end 3 residues before the CDR3 does, leaving the germline J gene to fill in the end. The chain couples TRBV20-1 to TRBJ1-2, with 9 bases identical to TRBD1. With 4 bases clipped from V and 3 bases from J, the junction kept 15 bases outside the gene matches. Germline V gives CDR1 DFQATT, CDR2 SNEGSKA (reference sequence). This CDR3 comprises 17 residues. The CDR3 reads CSANPWGQGERDYGYTF. The CDR3 DNA, read in part, is TGCAGTGCTAACCCTTGGGGACAGGGTGAACGAGACTATGGC.